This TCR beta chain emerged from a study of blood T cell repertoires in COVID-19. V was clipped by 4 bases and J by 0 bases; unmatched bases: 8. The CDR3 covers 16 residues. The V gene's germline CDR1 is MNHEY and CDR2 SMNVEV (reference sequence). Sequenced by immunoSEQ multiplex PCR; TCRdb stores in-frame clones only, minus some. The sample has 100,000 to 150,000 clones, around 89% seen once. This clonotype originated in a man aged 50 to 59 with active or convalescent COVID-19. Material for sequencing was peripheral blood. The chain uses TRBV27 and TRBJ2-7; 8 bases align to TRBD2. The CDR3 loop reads CASSSSTSASSYEQYF. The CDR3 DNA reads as TGTGCCAGCAGTTCCTCGACTAGCGCGAGCTCCTACGAGCAGTACTTC.